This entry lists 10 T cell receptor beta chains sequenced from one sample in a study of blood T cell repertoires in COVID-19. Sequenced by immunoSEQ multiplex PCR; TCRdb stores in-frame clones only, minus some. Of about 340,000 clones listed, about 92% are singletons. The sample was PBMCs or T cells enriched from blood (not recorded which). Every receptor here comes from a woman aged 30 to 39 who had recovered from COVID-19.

The CDR3 DNA sequence: TGTGCCAGTAGTAGGGGACTTGGGGCGTCGTACGAGCAGTACTTC. This encodes CASSRGLGASYEQYF. This chain links TRBV19 with TRBJ2-7; maybe TRBD2 (6 bases). Germline assignment: CDR1 LNHDA and CDR2 SQIVND (reference sequence). V was clipped by 4 bases and J by 4 bases, with 17 bases between them. The CDR3 covers 15 residues.

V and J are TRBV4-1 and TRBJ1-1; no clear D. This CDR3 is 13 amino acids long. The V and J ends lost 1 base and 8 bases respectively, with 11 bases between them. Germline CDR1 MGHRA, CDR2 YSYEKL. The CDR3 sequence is CASSQGGGYEAFF. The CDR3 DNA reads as TGCGCCAGCAGCCAAGGCGGAGGTTACGAAGCTTTCTTT.

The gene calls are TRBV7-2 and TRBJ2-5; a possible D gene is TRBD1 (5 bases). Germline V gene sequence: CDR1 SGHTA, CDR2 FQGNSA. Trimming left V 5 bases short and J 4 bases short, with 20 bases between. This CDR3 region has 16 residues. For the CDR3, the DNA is TGTGCCAGCAGCGAGCGACCGTCCAGGGTGGGAGAGACCCAGTACTTC. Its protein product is CASSERPSRVGETQYF.

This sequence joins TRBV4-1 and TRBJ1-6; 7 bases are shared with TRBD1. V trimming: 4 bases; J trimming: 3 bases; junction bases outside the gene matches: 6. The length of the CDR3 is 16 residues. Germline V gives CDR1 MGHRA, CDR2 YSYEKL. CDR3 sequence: CASSRTGLDYNSPLHF. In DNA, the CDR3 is TGCGCCAGCAGCCGGACAGGCCTTGACTATAATTCACCCCTCCACTTT.

This chain's CDR3 is CAGRRFEGAGNTIYF. CDR3 coding DNA: TGTGCCGGAAGGCGTTTTGAGGGGGCCGGAAACACCATATATTTT. V and J are TRBV30 and TRBJ1-3; 7 bases line up with TRBD1. Germline CDR1 and CDR2: GTSNPN and SVGIG (reference sequence). The CDR3 has 15 residues. V gave up 8 bases and J gave up 4 bases; unmatched junction bases: 14.

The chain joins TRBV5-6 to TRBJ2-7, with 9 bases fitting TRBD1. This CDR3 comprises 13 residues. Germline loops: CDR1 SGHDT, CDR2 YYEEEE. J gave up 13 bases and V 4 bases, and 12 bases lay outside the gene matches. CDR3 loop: CASSHRDRDRKYF. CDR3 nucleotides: TGTGCCAGCAGCCACCGGGACAGGGACCGTAAATACTTC.

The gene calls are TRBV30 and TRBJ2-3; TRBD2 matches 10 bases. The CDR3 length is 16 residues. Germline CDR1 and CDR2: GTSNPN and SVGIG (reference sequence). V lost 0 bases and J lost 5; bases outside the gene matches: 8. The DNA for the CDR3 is TGTGCCTGGAGTGTTATGAGCGGGGGGGCGCAAGATACGCAGTATTTT. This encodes CAWSVMSGGAQDTQYF.

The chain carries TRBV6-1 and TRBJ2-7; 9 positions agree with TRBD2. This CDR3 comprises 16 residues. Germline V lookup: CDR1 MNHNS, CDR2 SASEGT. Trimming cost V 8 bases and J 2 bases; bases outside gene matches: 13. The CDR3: CASCGSGSLGTYEQYF. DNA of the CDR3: TGTGCCAGCTGTGGTAGCGGGAGTCTTGGGACCTACGAGCAGTACTTC.

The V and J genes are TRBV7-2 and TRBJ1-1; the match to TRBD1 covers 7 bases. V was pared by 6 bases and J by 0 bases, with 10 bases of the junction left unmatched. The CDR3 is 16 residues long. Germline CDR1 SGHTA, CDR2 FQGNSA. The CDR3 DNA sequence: TGTGCCAGCAGGGACACGTACAGGGGAATGAACACTGAAGCTTTCTTT. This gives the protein CASRDTYRGMNTEAFF.

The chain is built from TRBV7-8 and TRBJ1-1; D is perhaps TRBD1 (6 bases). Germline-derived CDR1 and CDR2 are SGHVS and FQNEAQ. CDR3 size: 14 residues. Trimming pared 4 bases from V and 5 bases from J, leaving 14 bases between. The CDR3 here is CASSSNRDWTEAFF. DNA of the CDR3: TGTGCCAGCAGCTCAAACAGGGATTGGACTGAAGCTTTCTTT. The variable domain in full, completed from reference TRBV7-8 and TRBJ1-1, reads GAGVSQSPRYKVAKRGQDVALRCDPISGHVSLFWYQQALGQGPEFLTYFQNEAQLDKSGLPSDRFFAERPEGSVSTLKIQRTQQEDSAVYLCASSSNRDWTEAFFGQGTRLTVV.